A selection of T cell receptor beta chains follows, all from one sample in a study of OX40 agonist ivuxolimab in advanced cancers. Generated by immunoSEQ multiplex PCR, the TCRdb table keeps only in-frame clones and is missing some. The sample records some 66,000 clones, roughly four fifths being singletons. Specimen: CD4+ or CD8+ T cells sorted from blood, collected in a trial of the OX40 agonist ivuxolimab. These receptor sequences come from an adult with an advanced solid tumor such as melanoma, head and neck, liver or kidney cancer. The CDR3 runs from the conserved cysteine through the conserved F or W. D genes are given only for firm matches. A clone size is listed for some rows: how often the clone was seen (once, few, many), or a class if it is expanded.

CASKSTDTQYF | TGTGCCAGCAAAAGCACAGATACGCAGTATTTT | . | TRBV28 | . | TRBJ2-3
CASSLLGGGSSYEQYF | TGTGCCAGCAGCCTTTTGGGCGGGGGGAGCTCCTACGAGCAGTACTTC | TRBD2 | TRBV7-2 | . | TRBJ2-7
CASSRTGGNEQFF | TGTGCCAGCAGTCGGACAGGGGGCAATGAGCAGTTCTTC | TRBD1 | TRBV6-5 | . | TRBJ2-1
CASSLASAMSGSPLHF | TGTGCCAGCAGCTTAGCTTCCGCCATGTCAGGTTCACCCCTCCACTTT | . | TRBV7-2 | few | TRBJ1-6
CASSLAPRTSGRTDTQYF | TGTGCCAGCAGCTTAGCACCGAGGACTAGCGGGAGGACAGATACGCAGTATTTT | TRBD2 | TRBV7-2 | . | TRBJ2-3
CASRPELGFSSFEAFF | TGTGCCAGCAGGCCTGAGCTTGGATTTAGCAGTTTTGAAGCTTTCTTT | . | TRBV5-5 | . | TRBJ1-1
CAWTDRGWSEQYF | TGTGCCTGGACAGACAGGGGGTGGAGCGAGCAGTACTTC | TRBD1 | TRBV30 | . | TRBJ2-7
CASSLGEPGLVDEQFF | TGTGCCAGCAGCTTAGGGGAGCCGGGACTAGTAGATGAGCAGTTCTTC | TRBD2 | TRBV11-2 | . | TRBJ2-1
CASMFGDHGSGGYYNEQFF | TGCGCCAGCATGTTCGGGGATCATGGCAGCGGTGGGTACTACAATGAGCAGTTCTTC | . | TRBV5-1 | . | TRBJ2-1
CASSYGTSGGSSTDTQYF | TGTGCCAGCAGCTATGGGACTAGCGGGGGGTCTAGCACAGATACGCAGTATTTT | TRBD2 | TRBV7-6 | . | TRBJ2-3
CAISGDRERGHTIYF | TGTGCCATCAGTGGGGACAGGGAACGCGGACACACCATATATTTT | TRBD1 | TRBV10-3 | . | TRBJ1-3
CASSSDTSNQPQHF | TGTGCCAGCAGCTCCGACACGTCAAATCAGCCCCAGCATTTT | . | TRBV7-9 | few | TRBJ1-5
CASSNVAGTDTQYF | TGTGCCAGCAGCAACGTAGCGGGGACAGATACGCAGTATTTT | TRBD2 | TRBV7-2 | . | TRBJ2-3
CASSVAGGKETQYF | TGTGCCAGTAGCGTAGCGGGGGGGAAGGAGACCCAGTACTTC | TRBD2 | TRBV19 | . | TRBJ2-5
CASSEGAGVPLEQFF | TGTGCCAGCAGTGAGGGGGCAGGGGTCCCCCTTGAGCAGTTCTTC | . | TRBV2 | . | TRBJ2-1
CASSRGGYPQETQYF | TGTGCCAGCAGCCGGGGGGGCTATCCCCAAGAGACCCAGTACTTC | TRBD2 | TRBV7-6 | . | TRBJ2-5
CASTGQKSYEQYF | TGTGCCAGCACGGGACAGAAGTCCTACGAGCAGTACTTC | TRBD1 | TRBV7-9 | few | TRBJ2-7
CASILTGGPNQPQHF | TGTGCCAGTATCCTCACGGGTGGTCCCAATCAGCCCCAGCATTTT | . | TRBV19 | . | TRBJ1-5
CATSTWPNSGNTIYF | TGTGCCACCAGCACGTGGCCGAACTCTGGAAACACCATATATTTT | . | TRBV15 | . | TRBJ1-3
CSVDTEAFF | TGCAGCGTTGACACTGAAGCTTTCTTT | . | TRBV29-1 | . | TRBJ1-1
CASKVASGFTGELFF | TGTGCCAGCAAGGTAGCTAGCGGGTTCACCGGGGAGCTGTTTTTT | TRBD2 | TRBV6-6 | . | TRBJ2-2
CASKGPETGLRGQYF | TGTGCCAGCAAGGGTCCGGAGACAGGTCTACGAGGGCAGTACTTC | . | TRBV28 | few | TRBJ2-7
CASRSLRSPQHF | TGTGCCAGCAGAAGCCTCCGGTCGCCCCAGCATTTT | . | TRBV6-5 | . | TRBJ1-5
CASSTGLAARGETQYF | TGTGCCAGTAGTACGGGACTAGCGGCCAGGGGAGAGACCCAGTACTTC | TRBD2 | TRBV19 | . | TRBJ2-5
CASSPTGTIYNEQFF | TGTGCCAGCAGCCCCACCGGGACCATATACAATGAGCAGTTCTTC | . | TRBV7-3 | . | TRBJ2-1
CASRDRGSPLHF | TGTGCCAGCAGGGATAGGGGATCACCCCTCCACTTT | . | TRBV27 | few | TRBJ1-6
CASSFWGSNQPQHF | TGTGCCAGCAGCTTCTGGGGAAGCAATCAGCCCCAGCATTTT | . | TRBV5-6 | . | TRBJ1-5
CASSPPWGKTQYF | TGTGCCAGCTCACCACCATGGGGAAAGACCCAGTACTTC | . | TRBV18 | . | TRBJ2-5